This TCR beta chain was retrieved from a study of blood T cells in healthy people across ages. Broader study findings: Age brought a roughly linear fall in TCR beta diversity measured per million T cells. Strong correlation was found linking TCR beta diversity to naive T cell percentage.

Each sample yielded at least 5.5 micrograms of PBMC total RNA. This clonotype was detected a few times. The antigen remains unidentified. Germline and junction disagree at one end, which may indicate a read error. The CDR3 consists of 16 residues. CDR1 and CDR2 from the germline V gene are SGHTA and FQGNSA. Together with a sample-barcoded 5' primer, a J-beta primer mix was included in a second PCR lasting about 7 to 11 cycles. One entry per CDR3 protein, called by TCRdb with MiXCR from the 5' RACE reads. The table lists approximately 290,000 distinct CDR3 sequences, roughly 26% of them singletons. The chain combines TRBV7-2 with TRBJ2-5; 9 bases align to TRBD1. The sample was blood. This sequence originates from a woman aged 65 to 85 in good health. This chain's CDR3 is CASSLGQGTIVETRYF. CDR3 nucleotide sequence: TGTGCCAGCAGCCTCGGACAGGGGACTATAGTGGAGACCCGGTACTTC.